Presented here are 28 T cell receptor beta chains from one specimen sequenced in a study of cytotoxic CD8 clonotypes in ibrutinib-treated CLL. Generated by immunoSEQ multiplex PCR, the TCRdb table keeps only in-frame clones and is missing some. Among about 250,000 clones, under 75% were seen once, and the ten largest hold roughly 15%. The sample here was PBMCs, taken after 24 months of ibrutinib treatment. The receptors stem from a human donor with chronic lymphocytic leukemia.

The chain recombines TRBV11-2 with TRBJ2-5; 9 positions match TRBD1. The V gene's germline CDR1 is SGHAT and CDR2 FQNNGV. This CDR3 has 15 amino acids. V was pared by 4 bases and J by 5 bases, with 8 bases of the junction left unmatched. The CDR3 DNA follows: TGTGCCAGCAGCTCTCCGGGACAGGGTCGCGAGACCCAGTACTTC. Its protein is CASSSPGQGRETQYF.

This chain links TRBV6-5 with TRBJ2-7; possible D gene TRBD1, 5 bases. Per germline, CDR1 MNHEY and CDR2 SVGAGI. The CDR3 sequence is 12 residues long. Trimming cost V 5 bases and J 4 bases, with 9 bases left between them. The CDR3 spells CASSPDRYEQYF. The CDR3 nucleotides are TGTGCCAGCAGTCCTGACAGATACGAGCAGTACTTC.

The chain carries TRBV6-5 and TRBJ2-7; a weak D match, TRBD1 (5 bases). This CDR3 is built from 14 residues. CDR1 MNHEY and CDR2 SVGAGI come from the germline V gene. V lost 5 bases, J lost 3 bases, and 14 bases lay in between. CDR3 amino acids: CASSLRQYFYEQYF. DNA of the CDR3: TGTGCCAGCAGTCTCAGACAGTACTTCTACGAGCAGTACTTC.

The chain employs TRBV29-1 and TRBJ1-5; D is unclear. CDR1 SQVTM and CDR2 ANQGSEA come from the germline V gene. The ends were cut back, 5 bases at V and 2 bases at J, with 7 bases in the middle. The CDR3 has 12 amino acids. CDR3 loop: CSVSVGNQPQHF. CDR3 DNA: TGCAGCGTTTCGGTTGGCAATCAGCCCCAGCATTTT.

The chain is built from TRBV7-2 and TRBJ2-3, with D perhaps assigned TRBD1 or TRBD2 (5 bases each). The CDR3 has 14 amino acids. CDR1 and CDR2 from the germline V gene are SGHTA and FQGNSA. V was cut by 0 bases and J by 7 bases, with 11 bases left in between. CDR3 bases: TGTGCCAGCAGCTTAGCGGCAGGGACCAATACGCAGTATTTT. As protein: CASSLAAGTNTQYF.

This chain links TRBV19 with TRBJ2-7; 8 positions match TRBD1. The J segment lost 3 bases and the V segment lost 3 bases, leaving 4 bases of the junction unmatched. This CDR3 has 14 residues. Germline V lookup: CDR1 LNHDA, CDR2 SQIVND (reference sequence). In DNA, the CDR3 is TGTGCCAGTAGTATGGGACAGGTTTACTACGAGCAGTACTTC. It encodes CASSMGQVYYEQYF.

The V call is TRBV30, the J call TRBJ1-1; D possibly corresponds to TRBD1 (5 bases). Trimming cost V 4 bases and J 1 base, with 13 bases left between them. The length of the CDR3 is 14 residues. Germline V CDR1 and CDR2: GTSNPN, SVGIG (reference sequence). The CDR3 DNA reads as TGTGCCTGGAATACAGGTTATTGGAACACTGAAGCTTTCTTT. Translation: CAWNTGYWNTEAFF.

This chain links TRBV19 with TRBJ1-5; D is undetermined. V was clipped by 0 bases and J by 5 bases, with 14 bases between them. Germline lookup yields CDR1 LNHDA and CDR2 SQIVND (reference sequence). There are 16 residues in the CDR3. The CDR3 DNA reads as TGTGCCAGTAGTATAGAGGCGGGAATCGGAGATCAGCCCCAGCATTTT. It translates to CASSIEAGIGDQPQHF. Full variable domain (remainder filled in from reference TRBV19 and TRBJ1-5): DGGITQSPKYLFRKEGQNVTLSCEQNLNHDAMYWYRQDPGQGLRLIYYSQIVNDFQKGDIAEGYSVSREKKESFPLTVTSAQKNPTAFYLCASSIEAGIGDQPQHFGDGTRLSIL.

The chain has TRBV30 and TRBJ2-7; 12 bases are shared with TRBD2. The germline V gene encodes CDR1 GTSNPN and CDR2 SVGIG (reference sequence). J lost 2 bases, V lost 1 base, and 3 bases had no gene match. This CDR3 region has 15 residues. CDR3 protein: CAWSGASGRAYEQYF. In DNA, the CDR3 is TGTGCCTGGAGTGGGGCTAGCGGGAGGGCCTACGAGCAGTACTTC.

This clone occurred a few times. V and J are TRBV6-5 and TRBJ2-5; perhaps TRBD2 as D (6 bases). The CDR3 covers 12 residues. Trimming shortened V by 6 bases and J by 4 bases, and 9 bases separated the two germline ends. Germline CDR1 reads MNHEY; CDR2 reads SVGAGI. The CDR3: CASRGGGETQYF. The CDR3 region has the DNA TGTGCCAGCAGGGGGGGAGGAGAGACCCAGTACTTC.

CDR3 in amino acids: CASSLSRLAGDKTQYF. In DNA, the CDR3 is TGTGCCAGCAGCCTCAGCCGGCTAGCGGGAGACAAGACCCAGTACTTC. The rearrangement joins TRBV9 to TRBJ2-5; 10 positions match TRBD2. This CDR3 contains 16 residues. CDR1 and CDR2 (germline): SGDLS, YYNGEE. Unmatched junction bases numbered 12, after V lost 4 bases and J lost 6 bases.

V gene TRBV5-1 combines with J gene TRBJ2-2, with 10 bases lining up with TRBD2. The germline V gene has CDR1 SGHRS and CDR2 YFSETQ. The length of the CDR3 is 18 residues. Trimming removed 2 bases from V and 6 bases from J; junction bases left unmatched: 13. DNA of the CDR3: TGCGCCAGCAGCTTCCTATCTAGCGGGAGTCCCTTGTCCGGGGAGCTGTTTTTT. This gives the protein CASSFLSSGSPLSGELFF.

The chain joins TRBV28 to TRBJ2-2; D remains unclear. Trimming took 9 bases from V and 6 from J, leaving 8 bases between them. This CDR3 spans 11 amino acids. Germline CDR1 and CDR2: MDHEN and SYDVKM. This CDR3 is CASIRSGELFF. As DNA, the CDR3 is TGTGCCAGTATACGGTCCGGGGAGCTGTTTTTT.

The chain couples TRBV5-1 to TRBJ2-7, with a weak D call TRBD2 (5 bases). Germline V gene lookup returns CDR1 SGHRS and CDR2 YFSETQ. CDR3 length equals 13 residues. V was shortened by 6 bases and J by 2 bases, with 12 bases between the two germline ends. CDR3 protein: CASKVEGPYEQYF. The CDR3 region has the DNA TGCGCCAGCAAGGTAGAGGGCCCCTACGAGCAGTACTTC.

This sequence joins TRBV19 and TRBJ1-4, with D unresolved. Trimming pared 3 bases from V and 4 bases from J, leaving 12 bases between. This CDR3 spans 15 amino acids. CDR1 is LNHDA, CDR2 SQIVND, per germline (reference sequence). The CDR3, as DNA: TGTGCCAGTAGTATCCTGGCGGCCCTTAATGAAAAACTGTTTTTT. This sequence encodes CASSILAALNEKLFF. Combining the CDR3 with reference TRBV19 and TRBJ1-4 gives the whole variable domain DGGITQSPKYLFRKEGQNVTLSCEQNLNHDAMYWYRQDPGQGLRLIYYSQIVNDFQKGDIAEGYSVSREKKESFPLTVTSAQKNPTAFYLCASSILAALNEKLFFGSGTQLSVL.

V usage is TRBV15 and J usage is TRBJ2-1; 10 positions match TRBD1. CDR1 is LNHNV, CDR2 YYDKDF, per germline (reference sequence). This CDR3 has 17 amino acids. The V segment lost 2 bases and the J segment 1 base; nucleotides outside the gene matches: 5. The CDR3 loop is CATSRHRQGASYNEQFF. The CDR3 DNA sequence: TGTGCCACCAGCAGACACAGACAGGGGGCGTCCTACAATGAGCAGTTCTTC.

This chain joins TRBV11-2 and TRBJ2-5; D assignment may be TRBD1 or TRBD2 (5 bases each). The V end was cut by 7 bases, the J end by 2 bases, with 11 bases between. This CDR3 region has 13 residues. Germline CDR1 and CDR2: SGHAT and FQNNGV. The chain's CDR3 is CASTPGPQETQYF. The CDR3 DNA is TGTGCCAGCACCCCGGGACCTCAAGAGACCCAGTACTTC.

CDR3 bases: TGTGCCAGCAGCCGGAGAGGGACTTCGACAGATACGCAGTATTTT. This gives the protein CASSRRGTSTDTQYF. The chain couples TRBV6-6 to TRBJ2-3; weak D call: TRBD2 (6 bases). The CDR3 spans 15 residues. V gave up 6 bases and J gave up 3 bases, with 16 bases separating them. The germline V gene encodes CDR1 MNHNY and CDR2 SVGAGI (reference sequence).

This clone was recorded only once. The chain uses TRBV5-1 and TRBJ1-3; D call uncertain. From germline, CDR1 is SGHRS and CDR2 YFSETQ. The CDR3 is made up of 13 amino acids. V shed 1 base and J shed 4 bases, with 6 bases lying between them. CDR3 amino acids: CASSLLGGNTIYF. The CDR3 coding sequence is TGCGCCAGCAGCTTGCTAGGCGGAAACACCATATATTTT.

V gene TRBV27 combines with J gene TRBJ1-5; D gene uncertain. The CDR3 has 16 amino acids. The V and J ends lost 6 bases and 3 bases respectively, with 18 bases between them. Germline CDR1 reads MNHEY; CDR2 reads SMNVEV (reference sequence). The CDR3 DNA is TGTGCCAGCAGCCCATATTTAGAGCAGTACAATCAGCCCCAGCATTTT. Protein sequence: CASSPYLEQYNQPQHF.

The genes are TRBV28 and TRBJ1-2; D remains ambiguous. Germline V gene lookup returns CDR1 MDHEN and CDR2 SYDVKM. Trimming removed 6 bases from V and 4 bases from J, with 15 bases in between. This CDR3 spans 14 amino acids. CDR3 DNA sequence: TGTGCCAGCAGCCCCGGACCGAGGGCCTATGGCTACACCTTC. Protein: CASSPGPRAYGYTF.

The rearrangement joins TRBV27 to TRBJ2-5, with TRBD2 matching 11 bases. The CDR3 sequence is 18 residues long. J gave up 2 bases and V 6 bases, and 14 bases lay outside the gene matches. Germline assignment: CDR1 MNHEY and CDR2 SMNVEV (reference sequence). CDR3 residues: CASSSGGGTSGSQETQYF. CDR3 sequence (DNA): TGTGCCAGCAGCTCAGGCGGGGGGACTAGCGGTTCACAAGAGACCCAGTACTTC.

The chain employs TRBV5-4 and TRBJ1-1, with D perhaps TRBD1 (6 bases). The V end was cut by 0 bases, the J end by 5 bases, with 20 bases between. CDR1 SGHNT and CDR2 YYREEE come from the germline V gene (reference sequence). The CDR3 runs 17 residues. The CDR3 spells CASSLDVFRGAGTEAFF. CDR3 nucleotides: TGTGCCAGCAGCTTGGACGTTTTTCGGGGGGCAGGGACTGAAGCTTTCTTT.

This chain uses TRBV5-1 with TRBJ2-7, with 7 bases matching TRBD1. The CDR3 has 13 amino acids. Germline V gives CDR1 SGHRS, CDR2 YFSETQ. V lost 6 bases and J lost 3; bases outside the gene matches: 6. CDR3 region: CASKGTDHYEQYF. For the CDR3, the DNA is TGCGCCAGCAAGGGGACAGATCACTACGAGCAGTACTTC.

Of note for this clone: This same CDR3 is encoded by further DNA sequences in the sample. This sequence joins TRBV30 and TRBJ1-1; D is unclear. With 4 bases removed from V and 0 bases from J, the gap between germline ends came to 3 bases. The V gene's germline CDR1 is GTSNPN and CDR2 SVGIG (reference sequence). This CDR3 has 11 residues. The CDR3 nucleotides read TGTGCCTGGACAGTGAACACTGAAGCTTTCTTT. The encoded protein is CAWTVNTEAFF.

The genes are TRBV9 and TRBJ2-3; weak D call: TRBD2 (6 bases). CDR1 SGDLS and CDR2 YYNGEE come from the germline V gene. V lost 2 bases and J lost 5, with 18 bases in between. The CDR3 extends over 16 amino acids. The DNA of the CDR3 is TGTGCCAGCAGCGTGGGTAGCGGAGTCGTTTTAGATACGCAGTATTTT. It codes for CASSVGSGVVLDTQYF. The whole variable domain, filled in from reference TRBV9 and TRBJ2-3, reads DSGVTQTPKHLITATGQRVTLRCSPRSGDLSVYWYQQSLDQGLQFLIQYYNGEERAKGNILERFSAQQFPDLHSELNLSSLELGDSALYFCASSVGSGVVLDTQYFGPGTRLTVL.

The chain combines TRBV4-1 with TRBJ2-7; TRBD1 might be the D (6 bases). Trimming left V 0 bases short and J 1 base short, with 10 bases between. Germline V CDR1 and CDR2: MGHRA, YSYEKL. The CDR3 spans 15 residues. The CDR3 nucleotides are TGCGCCAGCAGCCAAGATTCGGGGACATCCTACGAGCAGTACTTC. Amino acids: CASSQDSGTSYEQYF.

The CDR3 is CASSTRAPGEAFF. In nucleotides, the CDR3 is TGTGCCAGCAGCACCCGGGCTCCAGGGGAAGCTTTCTTT. The chain couples TRBV9 to TRBJ1-1; D possibly corresponds to TRBD1 (5 bases). CDR1 is SGDLS, CDR2 YYNGEE, per germline. This CDR3 has 13 residues. V lost 4 bases, J lost 8 bases, and 15 bases lay in between.